What follows are 24 T cell receptor beta chains derived from one specimen sequenced in a study of T cell changes during pregnancy in multiple sclerosis. Data came from immunoSEQ multiplex PCR; TCRdb stores just in-frame clones and leaves some out. The sample includes 73,000 or so clones, roughly nine tenths seen only once; the top ten take more than 0.75%. The sample here was peripheral blood, taken in the second trimester of pregnancy. Receptor source: a female donor with multiple sclerosis, enrolled in a pregnancy study.

The V and J genes are TRBV6-5 and TRBJ2-6; the D is unclear. CDR3 size: 15 residues. V lost 4 bases and J lost 0, with 7 bases in between. Germline CDR1 is MNHEY and CDR2 is SVGAGI. The CDR3 loop reads CASSLQPSGANVLTF. CDR3 DNA sequence: TGTGCCAGCAGTTTACAGCCCTCTGGGGCCAACGTCCTGACTTTC.

The chain has TRBV7-6 and TRBJ1-3; D may be TRBD1 (6 bases). The germline gives CDR1 SGHVS, CDR2 FNYEAQ. CDR3 length equals 14 residues. V was pared by 5 bases and J by 2 bases, with 10 bases between. In DNA, the CDR3 is TGTGCCAGCAGCCCAGGGGAGCCTGGAAACACCATATATTTT. Translation: CASSPGEPGNTIYF.

The chain links TRBV7-3 to TRBJ1-1, with D possibly being TRBD1 (6 bases). The CDR3 runs to 13 residues. Deletions cut 2 bases from V and 4 bases from J, with 8 bases between. Looked up from germline, CDR1 is SGHTA and CDR2 is FQGTGA. The CDR3, as DNA: TGTGCCAGCAGCTTACAGGGGCTCACTGAAGCTTTCTTT. Protein product: CASSLQGLTEAFF.

The chain recombines TRBV6-5 with TRBJ1-5, with D unclear. The CDR3 has 12 amino acids. V dropped 8 bases and J dropped 7 bases, with 12 bases sitting between them. Germline V CDR1 and CDR2: MNHEY, SVGAGI. CDR3: CASRASNQPQHF. In DNA form, the CDR3 reads TGTGCCAGCCGCGCCTCAAACCAGCCCCAGCATTTT.

The rearrangement links TRBV5-1 to TRBJ2-7, with TRBD2 identical over 8 bases. The CDR3 totals 15 residues. Germline CDR1 reads SGHRS; CDR2 reads YFSETQ. V lost 4 bases, J lost 9 bases, and 15 bases stayed unmatched. CDR3 DNA: TGCGCCAGCAGCCCTCCGGGAGGGGGGCGAACGTGGCAGTACTTC. Amino acid sequence: CASSPPGGGRTWQYF.

Here the CDR3 reads CASFANTGELFF. The CDR3 DNA is TGTGCCAGCTTCGCGAACACCGGGGAGCTGTTTTTT. The chain recombines TRBV6-5 with TRBJ2-2; D not certain. The germline V gene has CDR1 MNHEY and CDR2 SVGAGI. The CDR3 totals 12 residues. Trimming pared 8 bases from V and 0 bases from J, leaving 4 bases between.

This chain links TRBV4-2 with TRBJ1-5; D ambiguous. Trimming pared 1 base from V and 0 bases from J, leaving 10 bases between. The CDR3 consists of 16 residues. Germline values: CDR1 LGHNA, CDR2 YNFKEQ. CDR3 residues: CASSQGEDFSNQPQHF. The CDR3 DNA reads as TGTGCCAGCAGCCAAGGGGAGGATTTTAGCAATCAGCCCCAGCATTTT.

This chain uses TRBV11-2 with TRBJ1-1, with 7 bases that match TRBD1. Germline CDR1 reads SGHAT; CDR2 reads FQNNGV. There are 16 residues in the CDR3. V lost 5 bases and J lost 1; bases outside the gene matches: 10. The CDR3 DNA reads TGTGCCAGCAGCACCCCGACAGGGAGACGGAACACTGAAGCTTTCTTT. Translating gives CASSTPTGRRNTEAFF.

The rearrangement uses TRBV29-1 and TRBJ2-3; 8 bases are a match to TRBD1. V shed 7 bases, J shed 0 bases, and the junction held 18 bases outside the gene matches. Germline V gene data show CDR1 as SQVTM and CDR2 as ANQGSEA. The CDR3 consists of 18 residues. DNA for the CDR3: TGCAGCGCAACCTCCGGGACAGGTCAACTAGCTAGCACAGATACGCAGTATTTT. Translation gives CSATSGTGQLASTDTQYF.

V is TRBV9 and J is TRBJ2-1; 12 nucleotides line up with TRBD2. V was clipped by 3 bases and J by 7 bases; unmatched bases: 2. The V gene's germline CDR1 is SGDLS and CDR2 YYNGEE. This CDR3 is built from 14 residues. CDR3 nucleotides: TGTGCCAGCAGCGGGACTAGCGGGGAAAATGAGCAGTTCTTC. It yields the protein CASSGTSGENEQFF.

This clone has just one count. CDR3 protein: CASSLWSGGAVDTQYF. The CDR3 DNA is TGTGCCAGCAGCTTGTGGAGCGGGGGGGCCGTAGATACGCAGTATTTT. This chain connects TRBV5-6 to TRBJ2-3; 10 nucleotides line up with TRBD2. The CDR3 consists of 16 residues. CDR1 is SGHDT, CDR2 YYEEEE, per germline. Trimming cost V 1 base and J 5 bases; bases outside gene matches: 7.

The rearrangement uses TRBV5-4 and TRBJ2-7; 9 positions agree with TRBD1. Germline V gives CDR1 SGHNT, CDR2 YYREEE (reference sequence). The CDR3 extends over 15 amino acids. V trimming: 1 base; J trimming: 3 bases; junction bases outside the gene matches: 5. CDR3 in amino acids: CASSLPGTGRYEQYF. The CDR3 DNA reads TGTGCCAGCAGCTTGCCCGGGACAGGGCGCTACGAGCAGTACTTC. The entire variable domain, with the rest obtained from reference TRBV5-4 and TRBJ2-7, is as follows: ETGVTQSPTHLIKTRGQQVTLRCSSQSGHNTVSWYQQALGQGPQFIFQYYREEENGRGNFPPRFSGLQFPNYSSELNVNALELDDSALYLCASSLPGTGRYEQYFGPGTRLTVT.

The chain uses TRBV7-9 and TRBJ1-1; D possibly corresponds to TRBD1 (6 bases). Germline CDR1 and CDR2: SEHNR and FQNEAQ (reference sequence). V was trimmed by 0 bases and J by 1 base, leaving 15 bases between them. This CDR3 spans 17 amino acids. The CDR3 sequence: CASSLAAGLGGNTEAFF. CDR3 nucleotides: TGTGCCAGCAGCTTAGCTGCTGGGCTAGGGGGGAACACTGAAGCTTTCTTT.

V usage is TRBV5-6 and J usage is TRBJ1-1; D may be TRBD1 (6 bases). The CDR3 contains 14 residues. The V end lost 1 base, the J end lost 5 bases, and 12 bases lay between the germline ends. CDR1 is SGHDT, CDR2 YYEEEE, per germline. The CDR3 sequence: CASSLLGATTEAFF. The CDR3 bases are TGTGCCAGCAGCTTGCTGGGGGCAACAACTGAAGCTTTCTTT.

This chain uses TRBV10-3 with TRBJ2-3; 7 nucleotides align to TRBD1. The CDR3 totals 15 residues. Germline V gene data show CDR1 as ENHRY and CDR2 as SYGVKD. V was clipped by 5 bases and J by 3 bases; unmatched bases: 8. This chain's CDR3 is CAISSDRDGTDTQYF. In nucleotides, the CDR3 is TGTGCCATCAGTTCAGACAGGGACGGTACAGATACGCAGTATTTT.

The chain combines TRBV5-1 with TRBJ1-2; a possible D gene is TRBD1 (6 bases). Trimming removed 4 bases from V and 0 bases from J, with 13 bases in between. The germline CDR1 and CDR2 sequences are SGHRS and YFSETQ. The CDR3 length is 15 residues. CDR3 sequence: CASSKSGQPNYGYTF. The CDR3 nucleotides are TGCGCCAGCAGCAAATCCGGACAGCCTAACTATGGCTACACCTTC.

The rearrangement links TRBV4-3 to TRBJ2-1, with 11 nucleotides matching TRBD2. V was pared by 1 base and J by 2 bases, with 4 bases of the junction left unmatched. CDR3 length: 17 residues. Germline V lookup: CDR1 LGHNA, CDR2 YSLEER. The CDR3 is CASSQGFSGGAYNEQFF. The CDR3 coding sequence is TGCGCCAGCAGCCAAGGCTTTAGCGGGGGGGCCTACAATGAGCAGTTCTTC.

The rearrangement uses TRBV5-1 and TRBJ1-2; D is unclear. Germline V gene sequence: CDR1 SGHRS, CDR2 YFSETQ. V was cut by 4 bases and J by 2 bases, with 12 bases left in between. This CDR3 contains 14 residues. The CDR3: CASSAEVWNYGYTF. Written as DNA, the CDR3 is TGCGCCAGCAGCGCGGAGGTGTGGAACTATGGCTACACCTTC.

The J gene is TRBJ1-6, the V gene TRBV5-1, with a weak D call TRBD1 (6 bases). This CDR3 contains 14 residues. Germline values: CDR1 SGHRS, CDR2 YFSETQ. Trimming stripped 4 bases from V and 8 bases from J, with 13 bases between. The CDR3: CASSTGQRDSPLHF. The CDR3 DNA reads TGCGCCAGCAGCACCGGACAGCGCGATTCACCCCTCCACTTT.

The chain carries TRBV6-5 and TRBJ2-1; 14 bases map to TRBD2. V was pared by 7 bases and J by 7 bases, with 6 bases of the junction left unmatched. Germline V gene sequence: CDR1 MNHEY, CDR2 SVGAGI. The CDR3 length is 15 residues. The CDR3 nucleotides are TGTGCCAGCAATAGACTAGCGGGGGGGCAGAATGAGCAGTTCTTC. The encoded protein is CASNRLAGGQNEQFF.

This clone was found a few times. The V call is TRBV30, the J call TRBJ1-5; no firm D call. Trimming stripped 1 base from V and 2 bases from J, with 9 bases between. The V gene's germline CDR1 is GTSNPN and CDR2 SVGIG (reference sequence). This CDR3 is built from 14 residues. The chain's CDR3 is CAWSGYSGNQPQHF. CDR3 in DNA: TGTGCCTGGAGTGGGTACTCGGGCAATCAGCCCCAGCATTTT.

A single count supports this clone. The genes are TRBV7-3 and TRBJ2-7; 10 nucleotides match TRBD1. Germline CDR1 is SGHTA and CDR2 is FQGTGA. Germline trimming cut 4 bases from V and 6 bases from J; bases unmatched to any gene: 3. This CDR3 region has 13 residues. CDR3 bases: TGTGCCAGCAGCTCGGACAGGGGGAGCGAGCAGTACTTC. This codes for CASSSDRGSEQYF.

The chain recombines TRBV7-2 with TRBJ2-5, with D perhaps TRBD2 (7 bases). This CDR3 has 16 residues. Germline lookup yields CDR1 SGHTA and CDR2 FQGNSA. The V end was cut by 0 bases, the J end by 5 bases, with 16 bases between. The CDR3 DNA follows: TGTGCCAGCAGCTTAGCAGGGGGGGGCGGAGGGGAGACCCAGTACTTC. Translated: CASSLAGGGGGETQYF.

The chain is built from TRBV5-5 and TRBJ1-2, with 10 bases aligning to TRBD1. In germline, CDR1 is SGHKS, CDR2 YYEKEE (reference sequence). Unmatched junction bases numbered 3, after V lost 4 bases and J lost 3 bases. This CDR3 region has 14 residues. In nucleotides, the CDR3 is TGTGCCAGCAGCCGTGGGACAGGGGACTATGGCTACACCTTC. Its protein product is CASSRGTGDYGYTF.